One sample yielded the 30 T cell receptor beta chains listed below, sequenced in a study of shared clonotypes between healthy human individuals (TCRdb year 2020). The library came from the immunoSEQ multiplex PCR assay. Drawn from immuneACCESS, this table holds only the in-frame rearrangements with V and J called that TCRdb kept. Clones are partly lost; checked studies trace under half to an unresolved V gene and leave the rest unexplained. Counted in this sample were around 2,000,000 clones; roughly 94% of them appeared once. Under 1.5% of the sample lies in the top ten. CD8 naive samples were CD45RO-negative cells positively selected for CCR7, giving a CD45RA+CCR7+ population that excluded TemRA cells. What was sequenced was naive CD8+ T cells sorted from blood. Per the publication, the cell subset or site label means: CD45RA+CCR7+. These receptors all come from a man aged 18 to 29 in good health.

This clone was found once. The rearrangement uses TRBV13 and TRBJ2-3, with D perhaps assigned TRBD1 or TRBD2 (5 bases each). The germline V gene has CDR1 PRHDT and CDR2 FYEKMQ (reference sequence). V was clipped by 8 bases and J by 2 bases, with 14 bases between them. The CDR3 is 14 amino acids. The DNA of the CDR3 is TGTGCCAGCGGACCGGGACCAGTCACAGATACGCAGTATTTT. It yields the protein CASGPGPVTDTQYF.

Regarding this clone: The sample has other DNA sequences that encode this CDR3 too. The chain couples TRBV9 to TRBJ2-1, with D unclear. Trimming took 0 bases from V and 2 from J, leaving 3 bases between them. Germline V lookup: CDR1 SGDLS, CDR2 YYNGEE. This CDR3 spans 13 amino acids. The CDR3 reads CASSVGTYNEQFF. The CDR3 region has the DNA TGTGCCAGCAGCGTAGGGACCTACAATGAGCAGTTCTTC.

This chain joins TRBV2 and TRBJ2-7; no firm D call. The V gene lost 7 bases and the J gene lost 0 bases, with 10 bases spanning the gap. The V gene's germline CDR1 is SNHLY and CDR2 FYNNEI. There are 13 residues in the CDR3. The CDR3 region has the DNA TGTGCCAGCACAGACATACCCTCCTACGAGCAGTACTTC. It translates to CASTDIPSYEQYF.

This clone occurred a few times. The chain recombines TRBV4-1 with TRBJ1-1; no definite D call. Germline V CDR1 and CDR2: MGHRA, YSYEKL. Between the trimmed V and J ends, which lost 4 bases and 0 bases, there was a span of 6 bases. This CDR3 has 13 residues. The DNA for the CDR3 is TGCGCCAGCAGCCTGTACCTGAACACTGAAGCTTTCTTT. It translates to CASSLYLNTEAFF.

The CDR3 sequence: CASSLEGTGGPGTQYF. CDR3 nucleotides: TGTGCCAGCAGCTTAGAAGGGACAGGGGGCCCGGGGACCCAGTACTTC. This sequence joins TRBV11-2 and TRBJ2-5; 12 bases fit TRBD1. V lost 0 bases and J lost 7; bases outside the gene matches: 6. The CDR3 has 16 residues. From germline, CDR1 is SGHAT and CDR2 FQNNGV. The complete variable domain, with remaining parts taken from reference TRBV11-2 and TRBJ2-5, reads EAGVAQSPRYKIIEKRQSVAFWCNPISGHATLYWYQQILGQGPKLLIQFQNNGVVDDSQLPKDRFSAERLKGVDSTLKIQPAKLEDSAVYLCASSLEGTGGPGTQYFGPGTRLLVL.

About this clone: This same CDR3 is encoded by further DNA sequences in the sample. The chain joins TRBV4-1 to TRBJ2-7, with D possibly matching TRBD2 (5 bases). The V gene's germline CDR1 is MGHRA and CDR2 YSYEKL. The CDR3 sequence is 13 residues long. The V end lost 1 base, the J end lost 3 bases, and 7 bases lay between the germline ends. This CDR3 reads CASSQGGHYEQYF. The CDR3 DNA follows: TGCGCCAGCAGCCAAGGCGGGCACTACGAGCAGTACTTC.

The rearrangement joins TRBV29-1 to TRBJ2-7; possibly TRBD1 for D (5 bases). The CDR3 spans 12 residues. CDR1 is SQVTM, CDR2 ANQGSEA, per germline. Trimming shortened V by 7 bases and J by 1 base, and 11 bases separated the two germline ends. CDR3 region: CSALTESYEQYF. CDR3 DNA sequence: TGCAGCGCCCTGACAGAGTCCTACGAGCAGTACTTC.

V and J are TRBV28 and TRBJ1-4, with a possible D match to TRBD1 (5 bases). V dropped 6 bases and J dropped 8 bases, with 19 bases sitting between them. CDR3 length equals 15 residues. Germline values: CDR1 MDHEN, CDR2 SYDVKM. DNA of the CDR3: TGTGCCAGCAGCCATCTTCAGGGAATGGACGAAAAACTGTTTTTT. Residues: CASSHLQGMDEKLFF.

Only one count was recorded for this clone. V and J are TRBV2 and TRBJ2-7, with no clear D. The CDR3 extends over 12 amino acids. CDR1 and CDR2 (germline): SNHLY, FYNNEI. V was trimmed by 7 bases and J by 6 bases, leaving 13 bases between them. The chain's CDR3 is CASKAAPPEQYF. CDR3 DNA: TGTGCCAGCAAGGCGGCCCCTCCCGAGCAGTACTTC.

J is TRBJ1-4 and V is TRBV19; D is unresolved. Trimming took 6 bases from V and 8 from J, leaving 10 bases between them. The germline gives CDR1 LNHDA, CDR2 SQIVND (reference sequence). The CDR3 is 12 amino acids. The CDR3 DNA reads TGTGCCAGTAGAGAGGGCGGGGAAAAACTGTTTTTT. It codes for CASREGGEKLFF.

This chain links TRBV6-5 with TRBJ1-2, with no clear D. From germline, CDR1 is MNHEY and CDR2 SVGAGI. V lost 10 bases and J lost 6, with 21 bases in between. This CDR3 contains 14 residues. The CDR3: CATSETDIYDGYTF. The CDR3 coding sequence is TGTGCCACCTCCGAGACGGATATTTATGATGGCTACACCTTC.

CDR3 amino acids: CASSYSIDTQYF. CDR3 nucleotide sequence: TGTGCCAGCAGTTACTCGATAGATACGCAGTATTTT. V gene TRBV6-6 combines with J gene TRBJ2-3; D uncertain. CDR3 size: 12 residues. V was pared by 0 bases and J by 5 bases, with 3 bases between. Germline lookup yields CDR1 MNHNY and CDR2 SVGAGI (reference sequence).

The CDR3 nucleotides are TGTGCCTGGAGTGGGACAGGCGGCCTCGAGCAGTACTTC. Amino acid sequence: CAWSGTGGLEQYF. The chain carries TRBV30 and TRBJ2-7; 7 bases are shared with TRBD1. Germline CDR1 GTSNPN, CDR2 SVGIG (reference sequence). V was clipped by 1 base and J by 6 bases; unmatched bases: 6. CDR3 length equals 13 residues.

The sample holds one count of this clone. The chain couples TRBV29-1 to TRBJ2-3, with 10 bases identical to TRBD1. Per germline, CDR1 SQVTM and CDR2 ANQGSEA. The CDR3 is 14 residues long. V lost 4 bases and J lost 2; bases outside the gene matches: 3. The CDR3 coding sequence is TGCAGCGTTGCGGACAGGGGGAACACAGATACGCAGTATTTT. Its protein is CSVADRGNTDTQYF.

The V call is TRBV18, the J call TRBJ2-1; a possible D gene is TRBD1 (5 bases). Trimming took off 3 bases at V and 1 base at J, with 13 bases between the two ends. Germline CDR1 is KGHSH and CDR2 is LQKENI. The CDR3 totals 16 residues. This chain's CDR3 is CASSPYKGLSYNEQFF. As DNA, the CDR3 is TGTGCCAGCTCACCTTATAAGGGGCTGTCCTACAATGAGCAGTTCTTC.

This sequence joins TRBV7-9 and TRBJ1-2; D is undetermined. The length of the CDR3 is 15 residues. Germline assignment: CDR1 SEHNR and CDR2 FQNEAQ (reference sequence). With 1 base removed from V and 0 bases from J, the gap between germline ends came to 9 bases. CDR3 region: CASSLVSSPNYGYTF. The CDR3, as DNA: TGTGCCAGCAGCTTAGTGTCCAGCCCTAACTATGGCTACACCTTC.

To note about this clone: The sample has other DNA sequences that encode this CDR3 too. CDR3 region: CASSLGSYNEQFF. CDR3 DNA: TGTGCCAGCAGCTTAGGAAGCTACAATGAGCAGTTCTTC. This chain joins TRBV7-9 and TRBJ2-1; no clear D. In germline, CDR1 is SEHNR, CDR2 FQNEAQ (reference sequence). Trimming pared 1 base from V and 3 bases from J, leaving 4 bases between. The CDR3 covers 13 residues.

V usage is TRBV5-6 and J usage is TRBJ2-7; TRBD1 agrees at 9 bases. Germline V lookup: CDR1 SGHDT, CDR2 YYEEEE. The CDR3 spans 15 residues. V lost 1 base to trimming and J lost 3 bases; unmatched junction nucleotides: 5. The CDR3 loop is CASSLRGQGFYEQYF. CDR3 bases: TGTGCCAGCAGCTTGAGGGGACAGGGATTCTACGAGCAGTACTTC.

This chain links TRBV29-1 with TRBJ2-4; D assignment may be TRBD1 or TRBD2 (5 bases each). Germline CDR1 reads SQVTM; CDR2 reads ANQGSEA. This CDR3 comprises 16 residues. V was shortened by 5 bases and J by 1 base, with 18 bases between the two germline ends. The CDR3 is CSVNGGEGKAKNIQYF. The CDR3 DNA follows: TGCAGCGTTAACGGCGGAGAGGGGAAGGCCAAAAACATTCAGTACTTC.

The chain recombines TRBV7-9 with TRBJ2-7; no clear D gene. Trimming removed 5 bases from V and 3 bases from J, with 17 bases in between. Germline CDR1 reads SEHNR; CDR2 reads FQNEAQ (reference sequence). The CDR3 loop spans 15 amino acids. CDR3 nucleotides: TGTGCCAGCAGCCAAACAAATTCCTTAAACTACGAGCAGTACTTC. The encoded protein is CASSQTNSLNYEQYF.

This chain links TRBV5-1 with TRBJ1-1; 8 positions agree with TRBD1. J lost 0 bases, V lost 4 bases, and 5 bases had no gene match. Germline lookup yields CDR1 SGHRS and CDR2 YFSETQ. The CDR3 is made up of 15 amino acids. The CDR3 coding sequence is TGCGCCAGCAGCACCGGGACAGGCATGAACACTGAAGCTTTCTTT. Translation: CASSTGTGMNTEAFF.

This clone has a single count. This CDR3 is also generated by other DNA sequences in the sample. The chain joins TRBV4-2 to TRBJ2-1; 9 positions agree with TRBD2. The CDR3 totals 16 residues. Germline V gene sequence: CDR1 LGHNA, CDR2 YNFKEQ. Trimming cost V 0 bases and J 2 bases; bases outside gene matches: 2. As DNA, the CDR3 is TGTGCCAGCAGCCAAGAGGCGGGAGGGACCTACAATGAGCAGTTCTTC. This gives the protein CASSQEAGGTYNEQFF.

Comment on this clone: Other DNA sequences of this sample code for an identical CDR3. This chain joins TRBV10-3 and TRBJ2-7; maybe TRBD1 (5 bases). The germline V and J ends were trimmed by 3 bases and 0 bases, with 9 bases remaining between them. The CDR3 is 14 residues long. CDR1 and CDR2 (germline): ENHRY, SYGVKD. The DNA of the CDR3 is TGTGCCATCAGTGATCAGGGTAGCTCCTACGAGCAGTACTTC. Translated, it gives CAISDQGSSYEQYF.

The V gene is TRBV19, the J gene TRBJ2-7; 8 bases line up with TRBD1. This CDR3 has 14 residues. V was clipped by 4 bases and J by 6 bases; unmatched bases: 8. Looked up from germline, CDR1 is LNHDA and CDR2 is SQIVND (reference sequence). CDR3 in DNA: TGTGCCAGTAGTACGGCACAGGGGGAATTCGAGCAGTACTTC. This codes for CASSTAQGEFEQYF.

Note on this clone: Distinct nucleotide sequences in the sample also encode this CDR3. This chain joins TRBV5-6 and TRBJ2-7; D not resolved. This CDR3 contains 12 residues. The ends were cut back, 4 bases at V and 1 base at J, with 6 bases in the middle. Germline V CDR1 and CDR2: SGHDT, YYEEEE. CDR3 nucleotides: TGTGCCAGCAGCGGGGTGTCCTACGAGCAGTACTTC. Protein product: CASSGVSYEQYF.

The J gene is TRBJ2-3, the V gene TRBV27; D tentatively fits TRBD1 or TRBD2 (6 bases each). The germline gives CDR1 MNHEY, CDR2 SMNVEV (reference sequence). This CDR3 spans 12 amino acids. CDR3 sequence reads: CAAGGGGDTQYF. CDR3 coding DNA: TGTGCAGCGGGCGGAGGGGGGGATACGCAGTATTTT.

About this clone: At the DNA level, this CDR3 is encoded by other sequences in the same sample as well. The CDR3 is CASSLGGGSSYEQYF. CDR3 DNA: TGTGCCAGCAGCTTAGGAGGCGGGAGCTCCTACGAGCAGTACTTC. The gene calls are TRBV7-8 and TRBJ2-7, with 7 bases fitting TRBD2. Germline lookup yields CDR1 SGHVS and CDR2 FQNEAQ. The V gene end was trimmed by 1 base and the J gene end by 0 bases; junction bases not matched to a gene: 3. The CDR3 is made up of 15 amino acids.

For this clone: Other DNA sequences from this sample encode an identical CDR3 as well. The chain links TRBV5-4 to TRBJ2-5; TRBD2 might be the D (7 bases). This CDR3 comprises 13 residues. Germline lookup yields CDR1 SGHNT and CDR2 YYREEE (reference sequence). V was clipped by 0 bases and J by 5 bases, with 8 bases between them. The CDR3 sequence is CASSLEGGETQYF. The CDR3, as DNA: TGTGCCAGCAGCTTGGAGGGGGGGGAGACCCAGTACTTC.

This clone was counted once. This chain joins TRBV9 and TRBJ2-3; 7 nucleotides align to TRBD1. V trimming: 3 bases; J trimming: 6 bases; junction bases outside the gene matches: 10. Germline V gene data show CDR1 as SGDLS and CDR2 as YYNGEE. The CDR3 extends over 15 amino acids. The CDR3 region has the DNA TGTGCCAGCAGCGAAGGGGGCGAGGGGCGCGATACGCAGTATTTT. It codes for CASSEGGEGRDTQYF.

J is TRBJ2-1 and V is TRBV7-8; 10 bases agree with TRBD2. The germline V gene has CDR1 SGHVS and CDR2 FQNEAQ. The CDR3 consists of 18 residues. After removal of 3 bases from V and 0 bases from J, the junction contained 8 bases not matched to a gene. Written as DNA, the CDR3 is TGTGCCAGCAGCTTGGGGCTAGCGGGAGCTGTCTCCTACAATGAGCAGTTCTTC. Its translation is CASSLGLAGAVSYNEQFF.